This TCR beta chain was observed in a study of shared clonotypes between healthy human individuals. Notes on the study in general: Deeper or shallower sequencing was expected to change how clonotypes are shared among donors. Enrolling few donors narrowed the genetic and exposure-history diversity that was represented.

CDR3 length equals 15 residues. V was pared by 4 bases and J by 4 bases, with 13 bases between. Germline V gene lookup returns CDR1 MRHNA and CDR2 SNTAGT. Clones were sequenced by immunoSEQ multiplex PCR, and TCRdb holds only the in-frame ones, with some missing. The sample shows around 1 million clones, over 75% of them seen only once. Details on this clone: The antigen remains undetermined.

The sample consisted of memory CD4+ T cells sorted from blood. Subset: CD45RA-negative fraction. The sequence was obtained from a man between 18 and 29 years old in good health. The genes are TRBV6-4 and TRBJ2-2; D not resolved. In DNA form, the CDR3 reads TGTGCCAGCAGTGGGCAGGCGGCCGGCACCGGGGAGCTGTTTTTT. It is translated as CASSGQAAGTGELFF.